This TCR beta chain is drawn from a study of OX40 agonist ivuxolimab in advanced cancers. Study-wide background: Enrollees could have had prior anti-PD-1, anti-PD-L1 or anti-CTLA-4 therapy, which 30% to 50% had received.

Repertoires were generated with immunoSEQ multiplex PCR, while TCRdb's copy carries only in-frame clones and drops some. Of approximately 60,000 clones listed, over 85% are singletons. Germline CDR1 reads SGHAT; CDR2 reads FQNNGV. This CDR3 comprises 15 residues. The V and J ends lost 1 base and 4 bases respectively, with 13 bases between them. Researchers took blood at baseline, on cycle 4 day 1, and on cycle 7 day 1. Sequencing used CD4+ or CD8+ T cells sorted from blood, obtained in a trial of the OX40 agonist ivuxolimab. This TCR derives from an adult with an advanced solid tumor such as melanoma, head and neck, liver or kidney cancer. The chain is built from TRBV11-2 and TRBJ1-2; D remains ambiguous. The DNA for the CDR3 is TGTGCCAGCAGCTTAGTCGCAGAGGGTGTCTATGGCTACACCTTC. Encoded protein: CASSLVAEGVYGYTF.